These 11 T cell receptor beta chains were all obtained from the same sample, sequenced in a study of CD8+CD57+ T cells in acquired aplastic anemia. Selection for sequencing was limited to patients who had shown CD8+CD57+ cell expansion by flow cytometry. Genomic DNA was employed as the template in profiling TCR beta VDJ and CDR3. In TCRdb, the reads were re-called with MiXCR into one record per CDR3 protein. The table has 400,000 to 600,000 distinct CDR3 sequences, approximately 32% seen once; the top ten hold roughly 0.8%. The specimen was sorted CD4+, CD8+, or CD8+CD57+ T cells (not recorded which) from PBMCs. Every receptor here comes from a human donor with aplastic anemia.

The chain recombines TRBV7-9 with TRBJ2-5; 13 bases agree with TRBD2. Germline lookup yields CDR1 SEHNR and CDR2 FQNEAQ (reference sequence). CDR3 length: 17 amino acids. The V and J ends lost 0 bases and 0 bases, in that order; junction bases with no gene match: 1. As DNA, the CDR3 is TGTGCCAGCAGCTTAGCTGGGACTAGCGGGAACCAAGAGACCCAGTACTTC. Protein product: CASSLAGTSGNQETQYF.

This clonotype showed up many times. The genes are TRBV10-1 and TRBJ2-3; D gene uncertain. Germline CDR1 is WNHNN and CDR2 is SYGVQD (reference sequence). The CDR3 spans 18 residues. Trimming left V 0 bases short and J 0 bases short, with 16 bases between. CDR3 protein: CASSESILAGASTDTQYF. The DNA of the CDR3 is TGCGCCAGCAGTGAGTCAATACTGGCTGGAGCTAGCACAGATACGCAGTATTTT.

V gene TRBV7-9 combines with J gene TRBJ2-4; the D is unclear. The ends were cut back, 2 bases at V and 8 bases at J, with 7 bases in the middle. Germline V gene sequence: CDR1 SEHNR, CDR2 FQNEAQ (reference sequence). This CDR3 comprises 12 residues. CDR3 loop: CASSLLWDIQYF. The CDR3 DNA is TGTGCCAGCAGCTTATTGTGGGACATTCAGTACTTC. The variable domain in full, with the rest retrieved from reference TRBV7-9 and TRBJ2-4, is DTGVSQNPRHKITKRGQNVTFRCDPISEHNRLYWYRQTLGQGPEFLTYFQNEAQLEKSRLLSDRFSAERPKGSFSTLEIQRTEQGDSAMYLCASSLLWDIQYFGAGTRLSVL.

About this clonotype itself: This CDR3 fails to terminate in the conserved phenylalanine or tryptophan, so it likely reflects a read error. The rearrangement joins TRBV25-1 to TRBJ1-5; D is perhaps TRBD1 (5 bases). The end of the DNA is better explained by TRBJ2-3, so the J call may be wrong. CDR1 is MGHDK, CDR2 SYGVNS, per germline. This CDR3 contains 14 residues. CDR3 bases: TGTGCCAGCAGTGCCTGGGGCGCTGGAGAGCCCCAGTATCTT. Translation: CASSAWGAGEPQYL.

This clonotype came up many times. The chain employs TRBV20-1 and TRBJ1-2; D unclear. The germline CDR1 and CDR2 sequences are DFQATT and SNEGSKA (reference sequence). The CDR3 consists of 12 residues. Trimming took 5 bases from V and 6 from J, leaving 13 bases between them. CDR3 nucleotide sequence: TGCAGTGCTTCTAAGGTCGAGGATGGCTACACCTTC. Protein sequence: CSASKVEDGYTF.

CDR3 region: CASSYPRGGEKLFF. CDR3 coding DNA: TGTGCCAGCAGTTACCCAAGGGGGGGCGAAAAACTGTTTTTT. The J gene is TRBJ1-4, the V gene TRBV25-1; the D gene is possibly TRBD1 (6 bases). Looked up from germline, CDR1 is MGHDK and CDR2 is SYGVNS. Between the trimmed V and J ends, which lost 5 bases and 8 bases, there was a span of 15 bases. This CDR3 has 14 amino acids.

This clonotype appeared many times. J is TRBJ1-2 and V is TRBV5-1, with 7 bases matching TRBD1. V lost 4 bases and J lost 0; bases outside the gene matches: 9. The CDR3 sequence is 16 residues long. CDR1 and CDR2 from the germline V gene are SGHRS and YFSETQ. The CDR3 bases are TGCGCCAGCAGCCACCGAACGACAGGGACTAACTATGGCTACACCTTC. Protein: CASSHRTTGTNYGYTF.

This clonotype was detected ten times or more. The junction differs from germline at one of its ends, possibly a read error. The chain employs TRBV7-7 and TRBJ2-5; D is undetermined. There are 13 residues in the CDR3. Per germline, CDR1 SSHAT and CDR2 FNYEAQ (reference sequence). The CDR3 sequence: CASSLGWEETQYF. Written as DNA, the CDR3 is TGTGCTAGCAGCTTAGGTTGGGAAGAGACCCAGTACTTC.

The chain couples TRBV6-2 or TRBV6-3 to TRBJ1-1; perhaps TRBD1 as D (5 bases). Trimming shortened V by 2 bases and J by 0 bases, and 7 bases separated the two germline ends. The CDR3 runs to 14 residues. Germline loops: CDR1 MNHEY, CDR2 SVGEGT. CDR3 sequence (DNA): TGTGCCAGCAGTTACGGACACCTGAACACTGAAGCTTTCTTT. It yields the protein CASSYGHLNTEAFF.

This clonotype came up many times. The chain recombines TRBV2 with TRBJ1-2; D is unresolved. V was trimmed by 11 bases and J by 2 bases, leaving 15 bases between them. CDR1 and CDR2 from the germline V gene are SNHLY and FYNNEI. This CDR3 is built from 13 residues. The CDR3 reads CAWKGGRNYGYTF. The CDR3 DNA sequence: TGTGCCTGGAAAGGAGGGAGAAACTATGGCTACACCTTC.

V is TRBV6-4 and J is TRBJ2-2; D is ambiguous. Germline V gene data show CDR1 as MRHNA and CDR2 as SNTAGT. The CDR3 runs 13 residues. V was pared by 4 bases and J by 5 bases, with 8 bases between. DNA of the CDR3: TGTGCCAGCAGTGGGGAAGAGACCGGGGAGCTGTTTTTT. Its translation is CASSGEETGELFF.